Shown below are 13 T cell receptor beta chains from a single sample sequenced in a study of cytomegalovirus exposure and HLA in healthy donors. PCR involved 60 Vbeta and 13 Jbeta primers. The method was immunoSEQ multiplex PCR; TCRdb's version includes in-frame clones alone and lacks a portion of them. The sample contains roughly 77,000 clones, about 73% of which appear only once. Material for sequencing was PBMCs. These receptors were taken from a man between 40 and 49 years old in good health and CMV-seronegative.

The chain has TRBV27 and TRBJ2-7, with TRBD1 matching over 7 bases. CDR3 length: 15 amino acids. Germline values: CDR1 MNHEY, CDR2 SMNVEV (reference sequence). Trimming cost V 8 bases and J 3 bases; bases outside gene matches: 13. CDR3 in amino acids: CASGLSRTGLYEQYF. CDR3 in DNA: TGTGCCAGCGGCCTATCCCGGACAGGCCTCTACGAGCAGTACTTC.

This clone has more than one count but fewer than ten. In DNA, the CDR3 is TGTGCCATCAGACCTACAGTGTACTCTGGAAACACCATATATTTT. It is translated as CAIRPTVYSGNTIYF. The genes are TRBV10-3 and TRBJ1-3; D unresolved. Germline V gene lookup returns CDR1 ENHRY and CDR2 SYGVKD. The CDR3 consists of 15 residues. The V end was cut by 6 bases, the J end by 0 bases, with 12 bases between.

The V call is TRBV5-1, the J call TRBJ2-2; TRBD1 might be the D (5 bases). There are 14 residues in the CDR3. Germline V lookup: CDR1 SGHRS, CDR2 YFSETQ. V gave up 2 bases and J gave up 1 base, with 6 bases separating them. CDR3 sequence: CASSFTGNTGELFF. The CDR3 DNA reads TGCGCCAGCAGCTTTACAGGGAACACCGGGGAGCTGTTTTTT.

CDR3: CASSSPTGNTDTQYF. CDR3 in DNA: TGTGCCAGCAGTTCGCCGACAGGGAACACAGATACGCAGTATTTT. The chain couples TRBV28 to TRBJ2-3; 7 bases agree with TRBD1. This CDR3 region has 15 residues. Germline V lookup: CDR1 MDHEN, CDR2 SYDVKM. The J segment lost 2 bases and the V segment lost 4 bases, leaving 6 bases of the junction unmatched. The whole variable domain, remainder taken from reference TRBV28 and TRBJ2-3, is DVKVTQSSRYLVKRTGEKVFLECVQDMDHENMFWYRQDPGLGLRLIYFSYDVKMKEKGDIPEGYSVSREKKERFSLILESASTNQTSMYLCASSSPTGNTDTQYFGPGTRLTVL.

The chain combines TRBV7-6 with TRBJ2-1; 8 positions match TRBD2. The CDR3 totals 17 residues. The V segment lost 0 bases and the J segment 8 bases; nucleotides outside the gene matches: 12. The V gene's germline CDR1 is SGHVS and CDR2 FNYEAQ. The CDR3 loop is CASSLARFSGSSDEQFF. In DNA form, the CDR3 reads TGTGCCAGCAGCTTAGCGCGTTTCAGCGGGAGCTCGGATGAGCAGTTCTTC. The full variable domain, with the rest looked up from reference TRBV7-6 and TRBJ2-1, is GAGVSQSPRYKVTKRGQDVALRCDPISGHVSLYWYRQALGQGPEFLTYFNYEAQQDKSGLPNDRFSAERPEGSISTLTIQRTEQRDSAMYRCASSLARFSGSSDEQFFGPGTRLTVL.

The chain uses TRBV13 and TRBJ2-5, with TRBD2 matching 8 bases. CDR3 length: 14 amino acids. Germline-derived CDR1 and CDR2 are PRHDT and FYEKMQ (reference sequence). V shed 5 bases, J shed 4 bases, and the junction held 6 bases outside the gene matches. The CDR3 DNA follows: TGTGCCAGCAGCCCCGGACTAGCAGGAGAGACCCAGTACTTC. Protein sequence: CASSPGLAGETQYF.

The J gene is TRBJ1-5, the V gene TRBV4-3; no definite D call. V was shortened by 0 bases and J by 7 bases, with 10 bases between the two germline ends. Germline V gene lookup returns CDR1 LGHNA and CDR2 YSLEER. CDR3 length: 14 amino acids. CDR3 sequence reads: CASSQDPRGQPQHF. The CDR3 coding sequence is TGCGCCAGCAGCCAAGATCCGCGAGGGCAGCCCCAGCATTTT.

This clone has only a few counts. The rearrangement links TRBV29-1 to TRBJ2-5, with a possible D match to TRBD2 (6 bases). V lost 4 bases to trimming and J lost 3 bases, with 15 bases between them. Germline V gene data show CDR1 as SQVTM and CDR2 as ANQGSEA. This CDR3 comprises 14 residues. CDR3 region: CSVAGMEGKETQYF. The DNA of the CDR3 is TGCAGCGTTGCCGGGATGGAGGGAAAAGAGACCCAGTACTTC.

J is TRBJ2-7 and V is TRBV10-3, with a weak D call TRBD2 (5 bases). The V end lost 4 bases, the J end lost 5 bases, and 18 bases lay between the germline ends. The germline CDR1 and CDR2 sequences are ENHRY and SYGVKD. The length of the CDR3 is 15 residues. CDR3 region: CAISAMDPGVDEQYF. The CDR3 nucleotides read TGTGCCATCAGTGCGATGGACCCCGGGGTCGACGAGCAGTACTTC.

This chain uses TRBV19 with TRBJ2-2, with TRBD2 identical over 10 bases. The V and J ends lost 7 bases and 7 bases, in that order; junction bases with no gene match: 9. Germline V gives CDR1 LNHDA, CDR2 SQIVND (reference sequence). The CDR3 is made up of 15 amino acids. The CDR3 sequence: CASKEREGLSGELFF. CDR3 nucleotide sequence: TGTGCCAGTAAGGAGCGGGAGGGGTTGAGCGGGGAGCTGTTTTTT. The variable domain in full, with the rest retrieved from reference TRBV19 and TRBJ2-2, is DGGITQSPKYLFRKEGQNVTLSCEQNLNHDAMYWYRQDPGQGLRLIYYSQIVNDFQKGDIAEGYSVSREKKESFPLTVTSAQKNPTAFYLCASKEREGLSGELFFGEGSRLTVL.

This chain links TRBV7-9 with TRBJ1-1; D is uncertain. The ends were cut back, 0 bases at V and 3 bases at J, with 11 bases in the middle. CDR1 is SEHNR and CDR2 is FQNEAQ in the germline V gene (reference sequence). This CDR3 contains 15 residues. The DNA for the CDR3 is TGTGCCAGCAGCTTAGCGGGCCGATCGGACACTGAAGCTTTCTTT. This codes for CASSLAGRSDTEAFF.

The chain joins TRBV9 to TRBJ1-3; D not resolved. Trimming shortened V by 0 bases and J by 0 bases, and 13 bases separated the two germline ends. This CDR3 has 17 amino acids. The germline V gene encodes CDR1 SGDLS and CDR2 YYNGEE. CDR3 sequence (DNA): TGTGCCAGCAGCGTAGAGCCCCTAGGAATCTCTGGAAACACCATATATTTT. Amino acids: CASSVEPLGISGNTIYF.

The chain combines TRBV5-6 with TRBJ2-6; 7 nucleotides align to TRBD1. This CDR3 contains 15 residues. Looked up from germline, CDR1 is SGHDT and CDR2 is YYEEEE. V dropped 2 bases and J dropped 4; count of bases not matched to a gene: 3. DNA for the CDR3: TGTGCCAGCAGCTTTAGGGGGCTCGGGGCCAACGTCCTGACTTTC. Encoded protein: CASSFRGLGANVLTF.